This TCR beta chain was profiled in a study of blood T cells in healthy people across ages (dated by TCRdb to about 2015). In terms of the full investigation: Template switching captured roughly one uniquely barcoded TCR beta cDNA molecule per two T cells in model experiments. For two donors (one aged 18 to 29 and one aged 80 or older), the study analyzed two additional independent replicas of 1 million unique cDNA reads from the same blood draw. Donors were grouped into four age groups: young (average approximately 16 years), middle-aged (over 35), aged (approximately 67) and long-lived (less than 85). Age-related changes in TCR beta repertoire diversity were measured in the study by deep sequencing normalized with unique cDNA molecular identifiers. The research as a whole found: Because the CMV infection status of the donors was unknown, age-related changes in expanded clonotypes may potentially have been confounded. Estimates of total diversity based on one million sequenced T cells were considered lower bounds and underestimates. Because profiling used bulk unsorted PBMCs, naive and antigen-experienced compartments could not be compared conclusively. Observed TCR beta diversity per million T cells fell roughly linearly with age, and a significant reduction was already apparent by age around 36. A strong correlation was found between observed TCR beta diversity and the percentage of naive T cells measured by flow cytometry. Compared with the aged group, more naive CD4+ T cells, fewer expanded clones and increased TCR diversity were shown by the long-lived group, suggesting age selection.

Donors were under 40 systemically healthy Caucasian individuals from Russia aged roughly 6 to 90 years. Around 10 milliliters of peripheral blood were collected from each donor into EDTA-treated Vacutainer tubes. Ficoll-Paque density-gradient centrifugation was used to isolate PBMCs, with at least 6.5 million per sample. Total RNA was extracted from PBMCs with Trizol reagent, with at least 5.5 micrograms obtained per sample. The percentages of naive CD45RAhigh/CD27high T cells were determined by flow cytometry on a PBMC aliquot from every donor. From cysteine to phenylalanine, the CDR3 is 13 amino acids long. Only the CDR3 DNA is retained, 39 bases long and in frame from the first base. V loses 3 bases, J loses 6 bases, and the germline ends lie 11 bases apart. The germline V gene (reference sequence) sets CDR1 to LGHDT and CDR2 to YNNKEL. This clonotype is a singleton in its sample. The clone's antigen remains unknown. No qualities accompany the bases; no much larger clone lies one base away.

Library method: 5' RACE. The sequencer listed for this sample is Illumina HiSeq 2500. A second PCR of roughly 6 to 11 cycles was run with a J-beta primer mix and a sample-barcoded 5' primer. Each TCR beta cDNA molecule received a unique molecular identifier from a template-switch 5' adaptor carrying 12 random nucleotides. Each sample yielded at least 2.5 million CDR3-containing paired-end reads. All of the RNA was converted into first-strand cDNA using the Mint cDNA synthesis kit, with a TRBC-specific oligonucleotide serving as the primer. Following uracil-DNA glycosylase treatment, all cDNA underwent a first 18-cycle PCR with the universal primers M1SS and BC2_uni_R. In the original analysis: For normalization, 1 million high-quality reads were randomly selected from each sample, with every read carrying a distinct molecular identifier. Reads with shared molecular identifiers were discarded instead of being binned into consensus sequences. MiTCR, set to a Q25 quality threshold and the strictest error-elimination algorithm, was used for CDR3 identification, clonotype clustering and error correction. Lower-bound total TCR beta diversity was estimated with a nonparametric unseen species model using Euler transformation. Clones were called with MiXCR by TCRdb after fastp trimmed the public reads at Q25, and only in-frame beta chains were retained. All rows with the same CDR3 protein become a single entry with the most common DNA and genes. Here the V and J calls rest on TCRdb's processing, not on the authors' analysis. This sample lists about 760,000 distinct CDR3 sequences; approximately 25% were detected once. The ten largest clones take up just under 9.5% of the sample.

These data were also reused for a study on T cells of mothers and their children. As the second publication notes: Nine systemically healthy Caucasian individuals, comprising three mothers and their six children, were included as donors. cDNA synthesis used all of the extracted RNA, with roughly 1.5 ug of RNA in each 15 ul reaction. In the second PCR, the M1S primer added sample barcodes and 2-4 random nucleotides. More than 8.5 million TCR beta CDR3 reads were obtained from each mother, and some 3 million reads were obtained from each child. In both related and unrelated pairs, thymic selection shapes the output of TCR recombination in a similar way, with inherited differences having only a minor effect. Normalized repertoire overlap in related mother-child pairs was always slightly higher than in unrelated mother-child pairs, but the difference was never significant. No persistent microchimeric T cell clones were found, with a detection sensitivity of approximately 110 clones per million clonotypes. To look for features that set related mother-child pairs apart from unrelated individuals, the researchers ran deep NGS to compare the TCR beta repertoires of mothers and children. The mean age was approximately 41 +/- 4 years for the mothers and approximately 11 +/- 4 years for the children. Libraries were sequenced on Illumina HiSeq 2000 with 100+100 nt paired-end reads after adapter ligation with NEBNext reagents. To prevent cross-contamination, the mother and child libraries were prepared a month apart and were sequenced in separate runs. Between roughly 500,000 and 2,300,000 distinct TCR beta clonotypes were identified per donor. Naive TCR beta clonotypes were estimated from low-frequency clonotypes matched to each donor's FACS-determined naive share, without sorting.

This sequence uses TRBV3-1 and TRBJ1-1; the D gene cannot be named for sure. Sequencing was done on a sample of blood. The sequence derives from a boy younger than 18 in good health. The CDR3 reads as follows: CASSQSGGPEAFF. The nucleotide sequence is TGTGCCAGCAGCCAGTCCGGAGGCCCTGAAGCTTTCTTT.